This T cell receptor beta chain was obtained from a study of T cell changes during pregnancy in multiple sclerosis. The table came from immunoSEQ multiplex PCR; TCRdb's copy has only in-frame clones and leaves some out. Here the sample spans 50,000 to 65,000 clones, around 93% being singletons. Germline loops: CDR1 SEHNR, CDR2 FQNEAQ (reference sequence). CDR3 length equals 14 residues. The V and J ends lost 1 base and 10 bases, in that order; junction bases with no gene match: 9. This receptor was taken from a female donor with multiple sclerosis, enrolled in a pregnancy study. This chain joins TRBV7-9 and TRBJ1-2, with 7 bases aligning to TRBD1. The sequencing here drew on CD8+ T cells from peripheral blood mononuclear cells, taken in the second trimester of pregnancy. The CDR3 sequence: CASSLEQGGFDYTF. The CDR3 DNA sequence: TGTGCCAGCAGCTTAGAGCAGGGGGGTTTTGACTACACCTTC.